This is a list of T cell receptor beta chains from one sample in a study of PD-1 blockade in classical Hodgkin lymphoma. Sequencing used immunoSEQ multiplex PCR; TCRdb keeps in-frame clones, though not all of them. Of nearly 100,000 clones in the sample, 80% to 85% were seen once. Sequences were derived from peripheral blood mononuclear cells (PBMCs), sampled at baseline. The receptors were gathered from a human donor with classical Hodgkin lymphoma. The CDR3 runs from the conserved cysteine through the conserved F or W.

j_call,v_call,cdr3_aa
TRBJ2-5,TRBV4-1,CASSQASTGGETQYF
TRBJ1-1,TRBV5-8,CASSSGRDRGNGTEAFF
TRBJ1-5,TRBV10-3,CAISEGARVQHF
TRBJ2-5,TRBV29-1,CSAAGGPETQYF
TRBJ2-7,TRBV5-1,CASSADGNYEQYF
TRBJ2-7,TRBV9,CASSAGYEQYF
TRBJ2-3,TRBV6-1,CASSDRGPTDTQYF
.,TRBV5-1,CASSGPGTGSEQYF
TRBJ1-4,TRBV2,CASSEGEQRNEKLFF
TRBJ2-7,TRBV29-1,CSVNSGRTYEQYF